The clone carrying this TCR beta chain has more than one count but fewer than ten. Using immunoSEQ multiplex PCR, the repertoire was profiled, and TCRdb retains in-frame clones only, with some absent. The table has around 79,000 clones, 90% to 95% seen once. The data derive from a study of OX40 agonist ivuxolimab in advanced cancers. The source was CD4+ or CD8+ T cells sorted from blood, collected in a trial of the OX40 agonist ivuxolimab. This TCR was sampled from an adult with an advanced solid tumor such as melanoma, head and neck, liver or kidney cancer.

CDR3 residues: CASSLSQGGGDEQYF. The CDR3 region has the DNA TGTGCCAGCAGCCTCTCCCAGGGTGGTGGCGACGAGCAGTACTTC. This sequence joins TRBV7-9 and TRBJ2-7; the D gene is possibly TRBD1 (5 bases). This CDR3 contains 15 residues. V dropped 5 bases and J dropped 5 bases, with 19 bases sitting between them. Germline CDR1 SEHNR, CDR2 FQNEAQ (reference sequence).